This TCR beta chain was sequenced in a study of identical twins. Study-wide results and caveats: Recombination models fit unrelated individuals' TCR alpha sharing but underestimated twins'.

Germline V gene sequence: CDR1 SQVTM, CDR2 ANQGSEA. The CDR3 has 15 residues. The V end was cut by 4 bases, the J end by 0 bases, with 13 bases between. Everyone who donated was a healthy Caucasian. Each cDNA held unique molecular identifiers, and template switching gave it a universal primer site. TCRdb processed the 5' RACE reads anew with MiXCR; each CDR3 protein has one entry. Here the sample spans 450,000 to 500,000 distinct CDR3 sequences, approximately 14% being singletons. As regards this clonotype: The target antigen is unknown.

The data were also submitted as part of a second study, on yellow fever vaccine responses in identical twins. This second report adds: In identical twins, vaccine T cell responses appeared partly shared and partly individual.

This chain uses TRBV29-1 with TRBJ2-1, with D perhaps TRBD1 (6 bases). Sequencing was performed on CD4+ T cells sorted from blood. This sequence originates from a woman younger than 30 in good health. DNA for the CDR3: TGCAGCGTTGTGGGGGACAAGCGCTCCTACAATGAGCAGTTCTTC. It yields the protein CSVVGDKRSYNEQFF.